The 24 T cell receptor beta chains reported below all come from one sample, sequenced in a study of shared clonotypes between healthy human individuals. Using immunoSEQ multiplex PCR, the repertoire was profiled, and TCRdb retains in-frame clones only, with some absent. The sample lists some 1,400,000 clones, approximately 96% seen once, with about 1% in the top ten. Input material: naive CD4+ T cells sorted from blood. Subset described: CD45RA+ positively selected. The receptors stem from a man between 25 and 39 years old in good health.

V and J are TRBV4-2 and TRBJ2-6, with a tentative D call TRBD2 (6 bases). The V and J ends lost 1 base and 2 bases respectively, with 12 bases between them. The CDR3 is made up of 17 amino acids. Germline loops: CDR1 LGHNA, CDR2 YNFKEQ. CDR3 sequence: CASSQGLVQAGANVLTF. CDR3 in DNA: TGTGCCAGCAGCCAAGGACTAGTCCAGGCTGGGGCCAACGTCCTGACTTTC.

This clone was counted once. The chain employs TRBV9 and TRBJ2-3, with 8 bases aligning to TRBD1. Trimming removed 4 bases from V and 1 base from J; junction bases left unmatched: 8. The CDR3 length is 16 residues. Germline CDR1 reads SGDLS; CDR2 reads YYNGEE. The CDR3 region has the DNA TGTGCCAGCAGCTTTAGGACAGGGCACGGCACAGATACGCAGTATTTT. This translates into CASSFRTGHGTDTQYF.

V and J are TRBV9 and TRBJ1-5; no firm D call. CDR3 length: 14 amino acids. V shed 0 bases and J shed 9 bases, with 13 bases lying between them. Germline loops: CDR1 SGDLS, CDR2 YYNGEE. This CDR3 reads CASSVAPDVGPQHF. CDR3 nucleotide sequence: TGTGCCAGCAGCGTAGCTCCCGACGTGGGGCCCCAGCATTTT.

This clone was recorded only once. The chain recombines TRBV7-2 with TRBJ2-1, with D hard to call. V lost 0 bases, J lost 0 bases, and 6 bases lay in between. The CDR3 loop spans 15 amino acids. The germline gives CDR1 SGHTA, CDR2 FQGNSA. CDR3 loop: CASSLAGNSYNEQFF. The CDR3 nucleotides read TGTGCCAGCAGCTTAGCGGGGAACTCCTACAATGAGCAGTTCTTC.

The chain joins TRBV28 to TRBJ2-4; D possibly uses TRBD1 or TRBD2 (5 bases each). The CDR3 covers 11 residues. CDR1 MDHEN and CDR2 SYDVKM come from the germline V gene. The V and J ends lost 8 bases and 15 bases respectively, with 17 bases between them. CDR3 amino acids: CASGADPGRYF. The CDR3 DNA reads as TGTGCCAGCGGGGCTGACCCGGGGCGGTACTTC.

The chain employs TRBV11-2 and TRBJ2-1; no firm D call. The CDR3 runs 14 residues. Germline CDR1 is SGHAT and CDR2 is FQNNGV. Deletions cut 4 bases from V and 5 bases from J, with 12 bases between. CDR3 loop: CASSSLQHDNEQFF. CDR3 nucleotides: TGTGCCAGCAGCTCACTCCAACACGACAATGAGCAGTTCTTC. Combining the CDR3 with reference TRBV11-2 and TRBJ2-1 gives the whole variable domain EAGVAQSPRYKIIEKRQSVAFWCNPISGHATLYWYQQILGQGPKLLIQFQNNGVVDDSQLPKDRFSAERLKGVDSTLKIQPAKLEDSAVYLCASSSLQHDNEQFFGPGTRLTVL.

This chain uses TRBV18 with TRBJ1-3; D gene unclear. Trimming pared 3 bases from V and 8 bases from J, leaving 14 bases between. Germline loops: CDR1 KGHSH, CDR2 LQKENI. The CDR3 is made up of 14 amino acids. CDR3 residues: CASSPASRRDTIYF. DNA for the CDR3: TGTGCCAGCTCACCCGCCTCGCGTCGGGACACCATATATTTT.

This chain uses TRBV15 with TRBJ2-5; D possibly matches TRBD1 or TRBD2 (5 bases each). The CDR3 consists of 14 residues. The ends were cut back, 3 bases at V and 3 bases at J, with 11 bases in the middle. Per germline, CDR1 LNHNV and CDR2 YYDKDF (reference sequence). The CDR3 bases are TGTGCCACCAGCAGGACAGCGCGGGAAGAGACCCAGTACTTC. This translates into CATSRTAREETQYF.

The chain joins TRBV30 to TRBJ1-1, with D possibly TRBD1 on 5 matching bases. Trimming took 5 bases from V and 0 from J, leaving 16 bases between them. Germline V gene sequence: CDR1 GTSNPN, CDR2 SVGIG (reference sequence). This CDR3 region has 15 residues. CDR3 DNA sequence: TGTGCCTGGCTCAGGGTCATGTCAATGAACACTGAAGCTTTCTTT. Its translation: CAWLRVMSMNTEAFF.

The CDR3 sequence: CASSPGSSYNEQFF. DNA of the CDR3: TGTGCCAGCAGCCCGGGGAGCTCCTACAATGAGCAGTTCTTC. The V and J genes are TRBV9 and TRBJ2-1; tentative D call: TRBD2 (5 bases). The CDR3 has 14 residues. Germline values: CDR1 SGDLS, CDR2 YYNGEE. V was cut by 4 bases and J by 0 bases, with 8 bases left in between. The variable domain in full, completed from reference TRBV9 and TRBJ2-1, reads DSGVTQTPKHLITATGQRVTLRCSPRSGDLSVYWYQQSLDQGLQFLIQYYNGEERAKGNILERFSAQQFPDLHSELNLSSLELGDSALYFCASSPGSSYNEQFFGPGTRLTVL.

The chain has TRBV21-1 and TRBJ2-7; the table's D call TRBD2 went unverified against the DNA. TRBV21-1 counts as a pseudogene. This CDR3 has 14 residues. The CDR3 is CASSSRGGPYEQYF. In DNA, the CDR3 is TGTGCCAGCAGCTCCCGGGGGGGGCCCTACGAGCAGTACTTC.

The genes are TRBV5-1 and TRBJ2-1, with 14 bases matching TRBD2. Germline V CDR1 and CDR2: SGHRS, YFSETQ. The CDR3 has 21 amino acids. The J segment lost 0 bases and the V segment lost 3 bases, leaving 14 bases of the junction unmatched. CDR3 in amino acids: CASSSTAGLAGARSSYNEQFF. CDR3 DNA: TGCGCCAGCAGCTCGACGGCGGGACTAGCGGGAGCCCGCAGCTCCTACAATGAGCAGTTCTTC.

V usage is TRBV28 and J usage is TRBJ1-5, with TRBD1 as a possible D gene (5 bases). This CDR3 has 16 residues. Trimming shortened V by 2 bases and J by 5 bases, and 16 bases separated the two germline ends. Per the germline V gene, CDR1 is MDHEN and CDR2 is SYDVKM. CDR3 bases: TGTGCCAGCAGTTTACTCTTAACCGGGACCGATCAGCCCCAGCATTTT. Translated: CASSLLLTGTDQPQHF.

The chain links TRBV7-8 to TRBJ1-1; the match to TRBD1 covers 9 bases. This CDR3 contains 16 residues. Losses at the gene ends were 0 bases for V and 5 bases for J; bases not matched to a gene: 7. Per germline, CDR1 SGHVS and CDR2 FQNEAQ. The CDR3 here is CASSLAPDRGRTEAFF. The CDR3 DNA reads TGTGCCAGCAGCTTAGCGCCGGACAGGGGTCGAACTGAAGCTTTCTTT.

J is TRBJ2-6 and V is TRBV5-8, with TRBD2 identical over 7 bases. The CDR3 is made up of 19 amino acids. The junction had 9 bases not matched to a gene; V was cut back by 0 bases and J by 0 bases. The V gene's germline CDR1 is SGHTS and CDR2 YDEGEE. CDR3 amino acids: CASSLAGLAGPSGANVLTF. In DNA, the CDR3 is TGTGCCAGCAGCTTGGCGGGGTTAGCGGGCCCCTCTGGGGCCAACGTCCTGACTTTC. The entire variable domain, with the rest obtained from reference TRBV5-8 and TRBJ2-6, is as follows: EAGVTQSPTHLIKTRGQQATLRCSPISGHTSVYWYQQALGLGLQFLLWYDEGEERNRGNFPPRFSGRQFPNYSSELNVNALELEDSALYLCASSLAGLAGPSGANVLTFGAGSRLTVL.

The chain joins TRBV2 to TRBJ2-5; weak D call: TRBD1 (6 bases). Germline V CDR1 and CDR2: SNHLY, FYNNEI. The CDR3 extends over 13 amino acids. V was cut by 6 bases and J by 3 bases, with 11 bases left in between. The CDR3 DNA sequence: TGTGCCAGCAGATTTCACAGGGAAGAGACCCAGTACTTC. Protein product: CASRFHREETQYF.

This chain joins TRBV2 and TRBJ2-5; 8 positions agree with TRBD1. With V trimmed by 6 bases and J by 1 base, 4 bases remained unmatched. The CDR3 totals 14 residues. Per germline, CDR1 SNHLY and CDR2 FYNNEI. The CDR3 coding sequence is TGTGCCAGCAGGAGGGACAGGACCCAAGAGACCCAGTACTTC. As protein: CASRRDRTQETQYF. Full variable domain (missing parts from reference TRBV2 and TRBJ2-5): EPEVTQTPSHQVTQMGQEVILRCVPISNHLYFYWYRQILGQKVEFLVSFYNNEISEKSEIFDDQFSVERPDGSNFTLKIRSTKLEDSAMYFCASRRDRTQETQYFGPGTRLLVL.

The chain carries TRBV9 and TRBJ2-6; D is ambiguous. The germline gives CDR1 SGDLS, CDR2 YYNGEE. This CDR3 comprises 13 residues. V lost 1 base, J lost 3 bases, and 2 bases lay in between. The CDR3 protein is CASSVIGANVLTF. DNA of the CDR3: TGTGCCAGCAGCGTAATTGGGGCCAACGTCCTGACTTTC.

The V call is TRBV2, the J call TRBJ1-1; TRBD1 is a possible D gene (6 bases). Looked up from germline, CDR1 is SNHLY and CDR2 is FYNNEI. Trimming removed 6 bases from V and 1 base from J, with 12 bases in between. The CDR3 is 14 amino acids. The CDR3 reads CASSGRGGNTEAFF. In nucleotides, the CDR3 is TGTGCCAGCAGCGGTAGGGGGGGGAACACTGAAGCTTTCTTT.

The rearrangement joins TRBV10-1 to TRBJ1-1, with D unclear. The CDR3 contains 13 residues. Trimming stripped 5 bases from V and 4 bases from J, with 11 bases between. Per germline, CDR1 WNHNN and CDR2 SYGVQD (reference sequence). The CDR3 is CASSRTRATEAFF. The CDR3 bases are TGCGCCAGCAGTCGGACCCGGGCCACTGAAGCTTTCTTT.

The genes are TRBV19 and TRBJ2-5, with D possibly matching TRBD1 (7 bases). Trimming removed 4 bases from V and 4 bases from J, with 13 bases in between. The CDR3 contains 14 residues. Germline CDR1 is LNHDA and CDR2 is SQIVND (reference sequence). In DNA form, the CDR3 reads TGTGCCAGTAGTAGGAGGGACAGAGGAGAGACCCAGTACTTC. Translation: CASSRRDRGETQYF.

As concerns this clone: Other DNA sequences within the sample encode an identical CDR3. The CDR3: CASSPGGSYEQYF. CDR3 in DNA: TGTGCCAGCAGTCCTGGGGGGTCCTACGAGCAGTACTTC. The chain recombines TRBV28 with TRBJ2-7; tentatively, D is TRBD2 (6 bases). Per germline, CDR1 MDHEN and CDR2 SYDVKM. Trimming stripped 5 bases from V and 1 base from J, with 9 bases between. This CDR3 has 13 amino acids.

The V and J genes are TRBV30 and TRBJ1-5; D unresolved. V was cut by 0 bases and J by 13 bases, with 16 bases left in between. Per germline, CDR1 GTSNPN and CDR2 SVGIG (reference sequence). This CDR3 is 13 amino acids long. The DNA of the CDR3 is TGTGCCTGGAGTGTACTAGGAGGGCGGGGACAGCATTTT. It translates to CAWSVLGGRGQHF. Using reference TRBV30 and TRBJ1-5 for the parts outside the CDR3, the full variable domain is SQTIHQWPATLVQPVGSPLSLECTVEGTSNPNLYWYRQAAGRGLQLLFYSVGIGQISSEVPQNLSASRPQDRQFILSSKKLLLSDSGFYLCAWSVLGGRGQHFGDGTRLSIL.

This chain links TRBV7-2 with TRBJ2-3; maybe TRBD2 (6 bases). The CDR3 is 14 amino acids. V lost 2 bases, J lost 4 bases, and 10 bases lay in between. Germline V gene lookup returns CDR1 SGHTA and CDR2 FQGNSA. The CDR3 loop reads CASSLFRGSDTQYF. CDR3 DNA sequence: TGTGCCAGCAGCTTATTCCGGGGGTCAGATACGCAGTATTTT.